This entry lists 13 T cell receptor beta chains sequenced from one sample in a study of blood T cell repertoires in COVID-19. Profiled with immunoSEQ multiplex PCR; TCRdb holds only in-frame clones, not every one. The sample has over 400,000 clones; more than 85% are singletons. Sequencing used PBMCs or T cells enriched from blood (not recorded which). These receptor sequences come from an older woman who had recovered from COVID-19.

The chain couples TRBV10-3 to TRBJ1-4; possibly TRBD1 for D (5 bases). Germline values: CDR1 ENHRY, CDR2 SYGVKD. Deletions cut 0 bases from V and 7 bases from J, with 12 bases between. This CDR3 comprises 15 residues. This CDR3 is CAISESGRMIEKLFF. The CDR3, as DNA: TGTGCCATCAGTGAGTCGGGGCGGATGATTGAAAAACTGTTTTTT.

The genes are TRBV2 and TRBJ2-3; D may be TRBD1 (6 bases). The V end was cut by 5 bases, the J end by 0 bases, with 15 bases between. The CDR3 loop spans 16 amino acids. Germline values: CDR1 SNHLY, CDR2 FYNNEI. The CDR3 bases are TGTGCCAGCAGTAGCCCCGGGACACTTAGCACAGATACGCAGTATTTT. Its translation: CASSSPGTLSTDTQYF.

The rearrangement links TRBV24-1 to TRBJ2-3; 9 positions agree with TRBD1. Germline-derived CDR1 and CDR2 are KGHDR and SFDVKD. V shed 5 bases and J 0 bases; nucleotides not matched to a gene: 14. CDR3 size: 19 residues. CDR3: CATSGTIPGQGLSTDTQYF. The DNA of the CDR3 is TGTGCCACCAGTGGCACAATCCCGGGACAGGGACTTAGCACAGATACGCAGTATTTT.

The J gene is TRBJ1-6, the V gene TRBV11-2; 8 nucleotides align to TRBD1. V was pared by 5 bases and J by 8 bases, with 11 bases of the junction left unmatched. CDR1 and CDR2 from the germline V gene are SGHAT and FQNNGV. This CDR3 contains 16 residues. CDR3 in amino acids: CASSLTGASFYSPLHF. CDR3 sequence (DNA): TGTGCCAGCAGCCTGACAGGGGCCTCTTTCTATTCACCCCTCCACTTT.

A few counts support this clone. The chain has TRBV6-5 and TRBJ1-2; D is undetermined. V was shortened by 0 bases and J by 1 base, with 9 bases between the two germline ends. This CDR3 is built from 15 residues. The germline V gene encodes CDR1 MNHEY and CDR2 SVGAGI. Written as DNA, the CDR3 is TGTGCCAGCAGTTACTCGTTCCGGGATAACTATGGCTACACCTTC. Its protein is CASSYSFRDNYGYTF.

The CDR3 sequence: CASSLAPSGDSPLHF. In DNA, the CDR3 is TGTGCCAGCAGCTTAGCCCCCTCGGGGGATTCACCCCTCCACTTT. The genes are TRBV11-2 and TRBJ1-6; TRBD1 might be the D (5 bases). Germline values: CDR1 SGHAT, CDR2 FQNNGV. Deletions cut 1 base from V and 8 bases from J, with 12 bases between. The CDR3 is 15 amino acids. The variable domain in full, with the rest retrieved from reference TRBV11-2 and TRBJ1-6, is EAGVAQSPRYKIIEKRQSVAFWCNPISGHATLYWYQQILGQGPKLLIQFQNNGVVDDSQLPKDRFSAERLKGVDSTLKIQPAKLEDSAVYLCASSLAPSGDSPLHFGNGTRLTVT.

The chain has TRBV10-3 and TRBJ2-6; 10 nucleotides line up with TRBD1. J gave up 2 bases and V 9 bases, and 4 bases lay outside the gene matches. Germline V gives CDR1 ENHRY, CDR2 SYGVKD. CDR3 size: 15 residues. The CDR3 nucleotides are TGTGCCATACGGGGACAGGGGACTGGGGCCAACGTCCTGACTTTC. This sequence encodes CAIRGQGTGANVLTF.

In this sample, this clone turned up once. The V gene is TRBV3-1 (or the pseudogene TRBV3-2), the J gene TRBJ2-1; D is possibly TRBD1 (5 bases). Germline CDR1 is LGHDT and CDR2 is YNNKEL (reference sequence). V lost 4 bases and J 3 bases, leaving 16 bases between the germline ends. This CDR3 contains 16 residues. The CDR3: CASSLTFDDSYNEQFF. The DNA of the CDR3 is TGTGCCAGCAGCCTAACTTTCGATGACAGCTACAATGAGCAGTTCTTC.

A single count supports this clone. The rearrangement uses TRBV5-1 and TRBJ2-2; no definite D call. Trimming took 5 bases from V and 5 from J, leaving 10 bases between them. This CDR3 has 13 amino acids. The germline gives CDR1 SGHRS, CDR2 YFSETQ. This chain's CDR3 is CASRSELTGELFF. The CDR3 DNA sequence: TGCGCCAGCAGGAGCGAGCTGACCGGGGAGCTGTTTTTT.

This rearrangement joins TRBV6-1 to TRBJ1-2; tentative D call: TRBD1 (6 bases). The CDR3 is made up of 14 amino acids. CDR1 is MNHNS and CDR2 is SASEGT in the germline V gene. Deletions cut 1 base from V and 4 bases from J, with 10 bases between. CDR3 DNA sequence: TGTGCCAGCAGTGAAGTGACAGGCATCTATGGCTACACCTTC. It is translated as CASSEVTGIYGYTF.

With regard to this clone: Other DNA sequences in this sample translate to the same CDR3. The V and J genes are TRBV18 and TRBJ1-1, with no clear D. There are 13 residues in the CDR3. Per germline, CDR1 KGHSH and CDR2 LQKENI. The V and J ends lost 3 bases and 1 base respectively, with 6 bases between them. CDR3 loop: CASSPSGNTEAFF. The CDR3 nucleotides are TGTGCCAGCTCACCCAGCGGGAACACTGAAGCTTTCTTT.

The CDR3 protein is CASSPRGLSRNEQFF. The CDR3 coding sequence is TGTGCCAGCAGTCCCCGCGGCCTATCTCGCAATGAGCAGTTCTTC. The rearrangement uses TRBV6-5 and TRBJ2-1; D is unclear. The CDR3 extends over 15 amino acids. Looked up from germline, CDR1 is MNHEY and CDR2 is SVGAGI. V was clipped by 5 bases and J by 6 bases, with 17 bases between them.

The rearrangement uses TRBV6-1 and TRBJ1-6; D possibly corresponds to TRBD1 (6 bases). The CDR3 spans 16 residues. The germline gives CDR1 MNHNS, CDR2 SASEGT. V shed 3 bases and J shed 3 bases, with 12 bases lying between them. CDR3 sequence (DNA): TGTGCCAGCAGTGAGGGGACACGCGACTATAATTCACCCCTCCACTTT. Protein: CASSEGTRDYNSPLHF.